These T cell receptor beta chains were read from a single sample in a study of blood T cell repertoires in COVID-19. The table came from immunoSEQ multiplex PCR; TCRdb's copy has only in-frame clones and leaves some out. The top ten clones hold approximately 1.5% of a sample with almost 400,000 clones, 85% to 90% of them seen once. The sample consisted of PBMCs or T cells enriched from blood (not recorded which). The origin of the receptors is a woman younger than 45 who had recovered from COVID-19. Both conserved end residues are part of each CDR3. The D gene is left open where the match is weak. For some rows the clone size is stated as once, few or many, or as a class when expanded; others skip it.

v_gene: TRBV3-1/TRBV3-2
abundance: .
d_gene: .
j_gene: TRBJ2-1
CDR3aa: CASSQEIRASPYNEQFF
CDR3nt: TGTGCCAGCAGCCAAGAGATCAGGGCGAGTCCCTACAATGAGCAGTTCTTC

v_gene: TRBV4-1
abundance: .
d_gene: .
j_gene: TRBJ2-1
CDR3aa: CASSQDRGNNEQFF
CDR3nt: TGCGCCAGCAGCCAAGATCGAGGAAACAATGAGCAGTTCTTC

v_gene: TRBV2
abundance: .
d_gene: .
j_gene: TRBJ1-1
CDR3aa: CASIRDRDTEAFF
CDR3nt: TGTGCCAGCATCAGAGACAGAGACACTGAAGCTTTCTTT

v_gene: TRBV5-1
abundance: few
d_gene: .
j_gene: TRBJ2-2
CDR3aa: CASSSGTLSGTGELFF
CDR3nt: TGCGCCAGCAGCTCAGGGACACTATCTGGCACCGGGGAGCTGTTTTTT

v_gene: TRBV6-4
abundance: .
d_gene: .
j_gene: TRBJ2-7
CDR3aa: CASSLEAGHEQYF
CDR3nt: TGTGCCAGCAGTCTCGAGGCGGGGCACGAGCAGTACTTC

v_gene: TRBV29-1
abundance: .
d_gene: .
j_gene: TRBJ2-2
CDR3aa: CSGRRAAGELFF
CDR3nt: TGCAGCGGCCGGAGGGCGGCCGGGGAGCTGTTTTTT

v_gene: TRBV7-2
abundance: .
d_gene: TRBD2
j_gene: TRBJ2-7
CDR3aa: CASSPSGASYEQYF
CDR3nt: TGTGCCAGCAGCCCGAGCGGGGCCTCCTACGAGCAGTACTTC

v_gene: TRBV7-3
abundance: .
d_gene: TRBD2
j_gene: TRBJ2-1
CDR3aa: CASGGAGGPYNEQFF
CDR3nt: TGTGCCAGTGGGGGAGCGGGGGGGCCCTACAATGAGCAGTTCTTC

v_gene: TRBV2
abundance: .
d_gene: .
j_gene: TRBJ2-1
CDR3aa: CASSSGGEQFF
CDR3nt: TGTGCCAGCAGTTCCGGGGGTGAGCAGTTCTTC

v_gene: TRBV7-9
abundance: .
d_gene: TRBD1
j_gene: TRBJ2-3
CDR3aa: CASSYRETGDTDTQYF
CDR3nt: TGTGCCAGCAGCTACCGGGAGACAGGGGACACAGATACGCAGTATTTT

v_gene: TRBV30
abundance: .
d_gene: .
j_gene: TRBJ2-3
CDR3aa: CASKPIDTQYF
CDR3nt: TGTGCCTCCAAGCCGATAGATACGCAGTATTTT

v_gene: TRBV11-1
abundance: .
d_gene: .
j_gene: TRBJ2-1
CDR3aa: CASMRTESSYNEQFF
CDR3nt: TGTGCCAGCATGCGGACTGAGAGCTCCTACAATGAGCAGTTCTTC

v_gene: TRBV27
abundance: .
d_gene: TRBD1
j_gene: TRBJ1-2
CDR3aa: CASSLGTGGGYGYTF
CDR3nt: TGTGCCAGCAGTTTAGGGACAGGGGGTGGCTATGGCTACACCTTC

v_gene: TRBV6-5
abundance: .
d_gene: .
j_gene: TRBJ1-2
CDR3aa: CASRVEPPTYGYTF
CDR3nt: TGTGCCAGCAGGGTTGAGCCCCCAACTTATGGCTACACCTTC

v_gene: TRBV10-3
abundance: .
d_gene: .
j_gene: TRBJ1-1
CDR3aa: CAISSNTEAFF
CDR3nt: TGTGCCATCAGCAGTAACACTGAAGCTTTCTTT

v_gene: TRBV3-1/TRBV3-2
abundance: .
d_gene: TRBD1
j_gene: TRBJ2-1
CDR3aa: CASSRDRGLNEQFF
CDR3nt: TGTGCCAGCAGCCGGGACAGAGGACTCAATGAGCAGTTCTTC

v_gene: TRBV11-2
abundance: .
d_gene: .
j_gene: TRBJ2-1
CDR3aa: CASSLVSASYSYNEQFF
CDR3nt: TGTGCCAGCAGCTTAGTGTCGGCTAGTTACTCCTACAATGAGCAGTTCTTC

v_gene: TRBV4-3
abundance: .
d_gene: .
j_gene: TRBJ2-2
CDR3aa: CASSQMRGLLNTGELFF
CDR3nt: TGCGCCAGCAGCCAAATGAGAGGACTGTTAAACACCGGGGAGCTGTTTTTT

v_gene: TRBV4-1
abundance: once
d_gene: TRBD2
j_gene: TRBJ2-1
CDR3aa: CASSQAAGLGGFF
CDR3nt: TGCGCCAGCAGCCAAGCGGCGGGACTAGGAGGGTTCTTC

v_gene: TRBV6-5
abundance: few
d_gene: .
j_gene: TRBJ1-4
CDR3aa: CATPSETGHEKLFF
CDR3nt: TGTGCCACTCCATCAGAAACAGGGCACGAAAAACTGTTTTTT

v_gene: TRBV7-2
abundance: .
d_gene: .
j_gene: TRBJ2-3
CDR3aa: CASSLEFGDTQYF
CDR3nt: TGTGCCAGCAGCTTAGAGTTCGGTGATACGCAGTATTTT

v_gene: TRBV11-3
abundance: .
d_gene: .
j_gene: TRBJ1-1
CDR3aa: CASSKGKQNTEAFF
CDR3nt: TGTGCCAGCAGCAAGGGGAAACAGAACACTGAAGCTTTCTTT

v_gene: TRBV7-2
abundance: .
d_gene: TRBD2
j_gene: TRBJ2-1
CDR3aa: CASSPTLAGSYNEQFF
CDR3nt: TGTGCCAGCAGTCCAACCCTAGCGGGGAGTTACAATGAGCAGTTCTTC

v_gene: TRBV30
abundance: .
d_gene: .
j_gene: TRBJ1-6
CDR3aa: CAWRGSLQPNSPLHF
CDR3nt: TGTGCCTGGAGGGGTTCCCTACAGCCTAATTCACCCCTCCACTTT

v_gene: TRBV18
abundance: .
d_gene: TRBD1
j_gene: TRBJ1-3
CDR3aa: CASSPRGQGTGNTIYF
CDR3nt: TGTGCCAGCTCACCGAGGGGACAGGGGACTGGAAACACCATATATTTT

v_gene: TRBV9
abundance: .
d_gene: .
j_gene: TRBJ1-1
CDR3aa: CASSVVQGTEAFF
CDR3nt: TGTGCCAGCAGCGTAGTTCAGGGGACTGAAGCTTTCTTT

v_gene: TRBV5-1
abundance: once
d_gene: TRBD1
j_gene: TRBJ1-5
CDR3aa: CASSLGDREHQPQHF
CDR3nt: TGCGCCAGCAGCTTGGGGGACAGGGAACATCAGCCCCAGCATTTT

v_gene: TRBV4-1
abundance: once
d_gene: .
j_gene: TRBJ2-1
CDR3aa: CASSAHRDSEQFF
CDR3nt: TGCGCCAGCAGCGCACACCGGGACTCCGAGCAGTTCTTC

v_gene: TRBV6-5
abundance: once
d_gene: TRBD2
j_gene: TRBJ2-1
CDR3aa: CASRTSGGRGEQFF
CDR3nt: TGTGCCAGCAGGACTAGCGGGGGGCGGGGTGAGCAGTTCTTC

v_gene: TRBV2
abundance: .
d_gene: .
j_gene: TRBJ1-1
CDR3aa: CASFFRGDGKRNTEAFF
CDR3nt: TGTGCCAGTTTTTTCAGAGGAGACGGGAAAAGAAACACTGAAGCTTTCTTT

v_gene: TRBV6-5
abundance: .
d_gene: .
j_gene: TRBJ2-1
CDR3aa: CASSLLRGVNEQFF
CDR3nt: TGTGCCAGCAGTTTATTAAGGGGCGTGAATGAGCAGTTCTTC

v_gene: TRBV27
abundance: .
d_gene: .
j_gene: TRBJ1-2
CDR3aa: CASSGTPQANYGYTF
CDR3nt: TGTGCCAGCAGTGGGACACCTCAAGCTAACTATGGCTACACCTTC

v_gene: TRBV7-2
abundance: once
d_gene: TRBD1
j_gene: TRBJ2-7
CDR3aa: CASSLASDREYEQYF
CDR3nt: TGTGCCAGCAGCTTAGCATCGGACAGGGAGTACGAGCAGTACTTC

v_gene: TRBV5-1
abundance: .
d_gene: .
j_gene: TRBJ1-1
CDR3aa: CASSLVGFLSGTEAFF
CDR3nt: TGCGCCAGCAGCTTGGTGGGTTTCCTTTCGGGCACTGAAGCTTTCTTT

v_gene: TRBV24-1
abundance: .
d_gene: TRBD1
j_gene: TRBJ2-5
CDR3aa: CATSDRSGTGKETQYF
CDR3nt: TGTGCCACCAGTGACCGCTCCGGGACAGGTAAAGAGACCCAGTACTTC

v_gene: TRBV4-2
abundance: .
d_gene: .
j_gene: TRBJ1-1
CDR3aa: CASSQVSSINEAFF
CDR3nt: TGTGCCAGCAGCCAAGTTTCTAGCATCAATGAAGCTTTCTTT

v_gene: TRBV19
abundance: .
d_gene: .
j_gene: TRBJ1-5
CDR3aa: CATTAQGTSNQPQHF
CDR3nt: TGTGCCACTACCGCCCAGGGGACATCAAATCAGCCCCAGCATTTT

v_gene: TRBV28
abundance: .
d_gene: TRBD1
j_gene: TRBJ2-1
CDR3aa: CASSPPGQGLYNEQFF
CDR3nt: TGTGCCAGCAGTCCCCCCGGACAGGGCCTTTACAATGAGCAGTTCTTC

v_gene: TRBV19
abundance: .
d_gene: TRBD1
j_gene: TRBJ1-4
CDR3aa: CASSLDWTGIIEKLFF
CDR3nt: TGTGCCAGTAGCCTAGACTGGACAGGTATTATAGAAAAACTGTTTTTT

v_gene: TRBV30
abundance: .
d_gene: .
j_gene: TRBJ1-1
CDR3aa: CAWSVYGGMNTEAFF
CDR3nt: TGTGCCTGGAGTGTATACGGAGGCATGAACACTGAAGCTTTCTTT

v_gene: TRBV30
abundance: .
d_gene: TRBD1
j_gene: TRBJ1-2
CDR3aa: CAWSGRYTGGLYYGYTF
CDR3nt: TGTGCCTGGAGTGGGAGATACACAGGGGGCCTTTACTATGGCTACACCTTC

v_gene: TRBV28
abundance: .
d_gene: TRBD1
j_gene: TRBJ1-2
CDR3aa: CASITGTANYGYTF
CDR3nt: TGTGCCAGCATTACCGGGACAGCTAACTATGGCTACACCTTC

v_gene: TRBV29-1
abundance: .
d_gene: .
j_gene: TRBJ2-2
CDR3aa: CSVTLRERNTGELFF
CDR3nt: TGCAGCGTTACACTCCGGGAACGAAACACCGGGGAGCTGTTTTTT

v_gene: TRBV27
abundance: once
d_gene: TRBD1
j_gene: TRBJ1-2
CDR3aa: CASSLSTGSYGYTF
CDR3nt: TGTGCCAGCAGCCTATCGACAGGGTCCTATGGCTACACCTTC

v_gene: TRBV19
abundance: .
d_gene: TRBD2
j_gene: TRBJ2-7
CDR3aa: CASSNAGGPYEQYF
CDR3nt: TGTGCCAGTAGTAATGCGGGAGGGCCCTACGAGCAGTACTTC

v_gene: TRBV27
abundance: .
d_gene: .
j_gene: TRBJ1-1
CDR3aa: CASSFRRGEAFF
CDR3nt: TGTGCCAGCAGTTTCCGACGGGGTGAAGCTTTCTTT

v_gene: TRBV30
abundance: few
d_gene: TRBD1
j_gene: TRBJ2-2
CDR3aa: CAWSPGTDSGELFF
CDR3nt: TGTGCCTGGAGTCCCGGGACAGATTCCGGGGAGCTGTTTTTT

v_gene: TRBV11-2
abundance: .
d_gene: TRBD1
j_gene: TRBJ2-7
CDR3aa: CASSGRDRGRVSEQYF
CDR3nt: TGTGCCAGCAGCGGACGGGACAGGGGAAGGGTAAGCGAGCAGTACTTC

v_gene: TRBV13
abundance: .
d_gene: TRBD1
j_gene: TRBJ1-2
CDR3aa: CASSPDTGDYGYTF
CDR3nt: TGTGCCAGCAGCCCTGATACAGGGGACTATGGCTACACCTTC

v_gene: TRBV5-1
abundance: once
d_gene: TRBD1
j_gene: TRBJ1-2
CDR3aa: CASSLGQGGYGYTF
CDR3nt: TGCGCCAGCAGCCTCGGACAGGGTGGCTATGGCTACACCTTC

v_gene: TRBV6-5
abundance: .
d_gene: .
j_gene: TRBJ2-7
CDR3aa: CASQDRAYEQYF
CDR3nt: TGTGCCTCACAAGACCGGGCCTACGAGCAGTACTTC

v_gene: TRBV5-1
abundance: .
d_gene: TRBD2
j_gene: TRBJ2-3
CDR3aa: CASSQGGGADTQYF
CDR3nt: TGCGCCAGCAGTCAAGGCGGGGGGGCAGATACGCAGTATTTT

v_gene: TRBV3-1/TRBV3-2
abundance: .
d_gene: .
j_gene: TRBJ1-5
CDR3aa: CASSQDPGNSNQPQHF
CDR3nt: TGTGCCAGCAGCCAAGATCCCGGGAATAGCAATCAGCCCCAGCATTTT

v_gene: TRBV7-2
abundance: .
d_gene: .
j_gene: TRBJ2-7
CDR3aa: CASSLVGQNYEQYF
CDR3nt: TGTGCCAGCAGCTTAGTCGGACAGAACTACGAGCAGTACTTC

v_gene: TRBV15
abundance: .
d_gene: .
j_gene: TRBJ2-6
CDR3aa: CATSRVSGALSGANVLTF
CDR3nt: TGTGCCACCAGCAGAGTATCAGGGGCCCTCTCTGGGGCCAACGTCCTGACTTTC

v_gene: TRBV7-6
abundance: .
d_gene: .
j_gene: TRBJ2-2
CDR3aa: CASSYTNTGELFF
CDR3nt: TGTGCCAGCAGCTACACGAACACCGGGGAGCTGTTTTTT

v_gene: TRBV19
abundance: .
d_gene: TRBD1
j_gene: TRBJ2-7
CDR3aa: CATSSGTGLWEQYF
CDR3nt: TGTGCCACCTCATCCGGGACAGGGCTTTGGGAGCAGTACTTC

v_gene: TRBV11-2
abundance: .
d_gene: .
j_gene: TRBJ1-1
CDR3aa: CASSFRGPGEAFF
CDR3nt: TGTGCCAGCAGCTTCAGGGGACCAGGGGAAGCTTTCTTT

v_gene: TRBV28
abundance: .
d_gene: TRBD2
j_gene: TRBJ2-3
CDR3aa: CASSWGSGGGTDTQYF
CDR3nt: TGTGCCAGCAGTTGGGGCAGCGGGGGGGGCACAGATACGCAGTATTTT

v_gene: TRBV11-2
abundance: .
d_gene: .
j_gene: TRBJ1-5
CDR3aa: CASSLGRVGNQPQHF
CDR3nt: TGTGCCAGCAGCTTGGGCAGGGTCGGCAATCAGCCCCAGCATTTT